Sequencing of this T cell receptor beta chain was carried out in a study of blood T cells in healthy people across ages. The authors ran a second PCR of about 6 to 12 cycles using a sample-barcoded 5' primer and a J-beta primer mix. MiXCR was run by TCRdb on the 5' RACE reads, yielding one entry per CDR3 protein. The sample includes 1.2 million to 1.5 million distinct CDR3 sequences, around 55% seen only once; the top ten take approximately 7%. This clonotype was observed once. Its antigen is still unknown. V gave up 7 bases and J gave up 2 bases; unmatched junction bases: 6. Germline CDR1 and CDR2: SQVTM and ANQGSEA. The CDR3 runs to 14 residues. Study-wide results and caveats: Getting older went along with TCR beta diversity per million T cells dropping roughly linearly. Long-lived and aged donors differed, with more naive CD4+ cells and higher diversity in the long-lived. TCR beta diversity correlated strongly with naive T cell percentage.

Individuals who donated were healthy Caucasians from Russia aged roughly 6 to 100. The chain carries TRBV29-1 and TRBJ2-7; TRBD2 matches at 12 bases. This receptor was obtained from a man aged 18 to 30 in good health. Sequenced: blood. The CDR3 region is CSARTSGATYEQYF. CDR3 DNA sequence: TGCAGCGCGCGGACTAGCGGGGCAACCTACGAGCAGTACTTC.